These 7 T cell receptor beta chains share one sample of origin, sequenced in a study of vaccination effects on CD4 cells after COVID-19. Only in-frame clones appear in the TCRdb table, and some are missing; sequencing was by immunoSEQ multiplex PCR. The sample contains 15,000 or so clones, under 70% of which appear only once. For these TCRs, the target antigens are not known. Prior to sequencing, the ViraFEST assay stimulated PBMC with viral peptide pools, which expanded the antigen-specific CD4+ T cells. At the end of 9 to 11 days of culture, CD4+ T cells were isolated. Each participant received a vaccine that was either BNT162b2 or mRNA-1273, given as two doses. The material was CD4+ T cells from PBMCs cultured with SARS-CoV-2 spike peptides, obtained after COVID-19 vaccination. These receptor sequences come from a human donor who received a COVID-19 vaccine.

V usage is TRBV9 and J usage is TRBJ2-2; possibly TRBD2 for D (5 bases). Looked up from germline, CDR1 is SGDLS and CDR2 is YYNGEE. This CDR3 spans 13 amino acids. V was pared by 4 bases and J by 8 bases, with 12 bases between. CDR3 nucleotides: TGTGCCAGCAGCCAAGGGCCGGGGGGGGAGCTGTTTTTT. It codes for CASSQGPGGELFF.

The CDR3, as DNA: TGTGCCAGCAGGCGTCCAGATACGCAGTATTTT. Encoded protein: CASRRPDTQYF. This chain links TRBV2 with TRBJ2-3; D remains unclear. Germline CDR1 is SNHLY and CDR2 is FYNNEI. The V end lost 6 bases, the J end lost 4 bases, and 5 bases lay between the germline ends. The CDR3 runs 11 residues.

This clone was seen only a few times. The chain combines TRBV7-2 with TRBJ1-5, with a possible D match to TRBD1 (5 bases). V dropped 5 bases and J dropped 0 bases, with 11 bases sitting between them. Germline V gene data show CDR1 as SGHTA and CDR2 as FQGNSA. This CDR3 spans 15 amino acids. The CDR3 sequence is CASSPGGASNQPQHF. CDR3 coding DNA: TGTGCCAGCAGCCCCGGCGGGGCTAGCAATCAGCCCCAGCATTTT.

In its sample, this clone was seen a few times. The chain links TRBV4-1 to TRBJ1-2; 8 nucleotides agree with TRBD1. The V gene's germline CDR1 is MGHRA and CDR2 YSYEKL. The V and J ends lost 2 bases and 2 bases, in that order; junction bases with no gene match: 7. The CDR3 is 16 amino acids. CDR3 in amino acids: CASSQTDRETNYGYTF. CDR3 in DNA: TGCGCCAGCAGCCAAACGGACAGGGAAACAAACTATGGCTACACCTTC.

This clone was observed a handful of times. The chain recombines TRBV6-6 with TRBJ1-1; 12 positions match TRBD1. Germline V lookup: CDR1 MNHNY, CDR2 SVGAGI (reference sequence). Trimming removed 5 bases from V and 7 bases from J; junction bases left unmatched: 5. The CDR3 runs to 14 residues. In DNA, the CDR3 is TGTGCCAGCAGTCCGGGACAGGGGGCGGTTGAAGCTTTCTTT. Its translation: CASSPGQGAVEAFF.

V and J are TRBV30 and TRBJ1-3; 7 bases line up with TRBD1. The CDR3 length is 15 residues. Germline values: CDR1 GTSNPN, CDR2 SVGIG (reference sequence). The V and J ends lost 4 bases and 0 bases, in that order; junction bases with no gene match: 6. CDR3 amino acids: CAWTRDSSSGNTIYF. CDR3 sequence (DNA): TGTGCCTGGACCCGGGACAGTTCCTCTGGAAACACCATATATTTT.

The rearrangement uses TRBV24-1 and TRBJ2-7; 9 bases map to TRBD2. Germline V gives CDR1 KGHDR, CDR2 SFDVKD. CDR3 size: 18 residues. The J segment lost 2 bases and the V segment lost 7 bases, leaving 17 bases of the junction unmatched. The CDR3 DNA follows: TGTGCCACCAGCCCCGGGGTTAGCGGGAGAGGGGCCCCCTACGAGCAGTACTTC. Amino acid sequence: CATSPGVSGRGAPYEQYF.